The entry below gives a single T cell receptor beta chain sequence along with its context. This entry comes from a study of cytomegalovirus exposure and HLA in healthy donors. Background on the study: It was reported in a later analysis that the same platform had been used for the roughly 110 validation repertoires as for the 550 to 700 first-cohort repertoires.

The CDR3 contains 14 residues. From germline, CDR1 is SGHVS and CDR2 FQNEAQ. With 1 base removed from V and 4 bases from J, the gap between germline ends came to 10 bases. Method: immunoSEQ multiplex PCR; TCRdb's copy keeps in-frame clones and lacks some. This table has roughly 330,000 clones, about nine tenths appearing once. The receptor was isolated from a woman aged 25 to 45 in good health and CMV-seropositive. J is TRBJ1-2 and V is TRBV7-8, with a possible D match to TRBD1 (6 bases). The sequenced material came from PBMCs. The CDR3 loop is CASSLGQGTYGYTF. The CDR3 bases are TGTGCCAGCAGCTTAGGTCAGGGGACCTATGGCTACACCTTC.